Each of the 6 T cell receptor beta chains below was sequenced from the same sample in a study of blood T cell repertoires in COVID-19 (dated by TCRdb to the early 2020s). The protocol used for the library was the immunoSEQ multiplex PCR assay. Drawn from immuneACCESS, this table holds only the in-frame rearrangements with V and J called that TCRdb kept. Clones are partly lost; checked studies trace under half to an unresolved V gene and leave the rest unexplained. Within this sample are about 220,000 clones, with 80% to 90% of them counted one time only. Around 15% of the sample lies in the top ten. Sequenced sample: PBMCs or T cells enriched from blood (not recorded which). Receptors were obtained from a woman in her forties or fifties with acute COVID-19.

The chain couples TRBV28 to TRBJ2-1, with D possibly being TRBD1 (5 bases). The V gene lost 3 bases and the J gene lost 6 bases, with 9 bases spanning the gap. Germline loops: CDR1 MDHEN, CDR2 SYDVKM. The CDR3 covers 13 residues. This CDR3 reads CASSFDRINEQFF. The DNA for the CDR3 is TGTGCCAGCAGTTTTGACAGAATCAATGAGCAGTTCTTC.

This chain joins TRBV4-3 and TRBJ2-1, with 8 positions matching TRBD2. The CDR3 is made up of 16 amino acids. The trim removed 0 bases at V and 6 bases at J, leaving 7 bases unmatched. In germline, CDR1 is LGHNA, CDR2 YSLEER. CDR3 nucleotide sequence: TGCGCCAGCAGCCAAGATCCCGGACTAGCTAGCAATGAGCAGTTCTTC. Translated: CASSQDPGLASNEQFF.

This chain links TRBV10-3 with TRBJ2-7; TRBD2 matches at 8 bases. The V segment lost 6 bases and the J segment 3 bases; nucleotides outside the gene matches: 7. From germline, CDR1 is ENHRY and CDR2 SYGVKD. This CDR3 spans 14 amino acids. The CDR3 region is CAIRGLGSRYEQYF. In nucleotides, the CDR3 is TGTGCCATCAGGGGACTAGGCTCCCGCTACGAGCAGTACTTC.

The chain joins TRBV25-1 to TRBJ1-4; TRBD1 matches at 8 bases. The junction had 10 bases not matched to a gene; V was cut back by 8 bases and J by 8 bases. The CDR3 is made up of 14 amino acids. Germline V CDR1 and CDR2: MGHDK, SYGVNS. CDR3 sequence: CASSTGGVGEKLFF. The DNA of the CDR3 is TGTGCCAGCTCAACAGGGGGAGTAGGGGAAAAACTGTTTTTT.

The V gene is TRBV2, the J gene TRBJ1-1; unclear D gene. Germline CDR1 SNHLY, CDR2 FYNNEI. Trimming stripped 7 bases from V and 0 bases from J, with 27 bases between. The CDR3 runs to 19 residues. The CDR3 coding sequence is TGTGCCAGCATTAAGACGCGGCGGGCACCTCTCGGAGTGAACACTGAAGCTTTCTTT. Amino acids: CASIKTRRAPLGVNTEAFF. Full variable domain (missing parts from reference TRBV2 and TRBJ1-1): EPEVTQTPSHQVTQMGQEVILRCVPISNHLYFYWYRQILGQKVEFLVSFYNNEISEKSEIFDDQFSVERPDGSNFTLKIRSTKLEDSAMYFCASIKTRRAPLGVNTEAFFGQGTRLTVV.

The chain links TRBV7-2 to TRBJ2-1; D may be TRBD1 (6 bases). Trimming left V 1 base short and J 0 bases short, with 10 bases between. CDR3 size: 16 residues. Germline V lookup: CDR1 SGHTA, CDR2 FQGNSA. CDR3 nucleotides: TGTGCCAGCAGCTTAGGGGGGACAAGCTCCTACAATGAGCAGTTCTTC. This encodes CASSLGGTSSYNEQFF.